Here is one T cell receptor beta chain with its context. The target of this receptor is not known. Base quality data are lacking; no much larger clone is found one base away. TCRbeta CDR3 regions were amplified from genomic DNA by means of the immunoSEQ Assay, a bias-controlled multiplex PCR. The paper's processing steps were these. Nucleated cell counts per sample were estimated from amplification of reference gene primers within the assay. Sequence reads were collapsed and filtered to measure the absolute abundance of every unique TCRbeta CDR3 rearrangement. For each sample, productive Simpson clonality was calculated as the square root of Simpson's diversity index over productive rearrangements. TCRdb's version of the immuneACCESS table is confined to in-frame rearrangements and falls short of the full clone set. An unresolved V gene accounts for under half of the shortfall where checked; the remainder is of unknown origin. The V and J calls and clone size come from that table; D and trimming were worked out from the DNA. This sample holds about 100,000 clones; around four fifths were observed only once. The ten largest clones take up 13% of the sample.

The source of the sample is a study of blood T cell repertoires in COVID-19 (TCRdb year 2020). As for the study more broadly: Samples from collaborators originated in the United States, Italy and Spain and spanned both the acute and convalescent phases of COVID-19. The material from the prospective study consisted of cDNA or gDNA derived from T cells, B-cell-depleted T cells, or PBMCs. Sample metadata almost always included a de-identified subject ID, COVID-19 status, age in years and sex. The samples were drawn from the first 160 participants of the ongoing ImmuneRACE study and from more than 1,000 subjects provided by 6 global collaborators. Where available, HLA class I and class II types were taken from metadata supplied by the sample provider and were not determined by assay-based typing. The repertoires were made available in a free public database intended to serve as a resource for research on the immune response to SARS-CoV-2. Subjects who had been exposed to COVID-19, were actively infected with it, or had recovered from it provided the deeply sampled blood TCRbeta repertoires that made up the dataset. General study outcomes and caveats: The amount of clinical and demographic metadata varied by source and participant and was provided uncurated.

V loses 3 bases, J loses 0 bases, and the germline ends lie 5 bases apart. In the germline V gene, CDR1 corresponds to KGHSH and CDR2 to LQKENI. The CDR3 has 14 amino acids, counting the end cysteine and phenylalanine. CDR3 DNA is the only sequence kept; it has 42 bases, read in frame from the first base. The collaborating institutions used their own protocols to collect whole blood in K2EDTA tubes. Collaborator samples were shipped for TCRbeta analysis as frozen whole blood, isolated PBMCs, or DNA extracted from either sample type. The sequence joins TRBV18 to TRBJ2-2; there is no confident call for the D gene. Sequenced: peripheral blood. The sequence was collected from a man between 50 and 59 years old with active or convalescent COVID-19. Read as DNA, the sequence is TGTGCCAGCTCACCTATGTCGAACACCGGGGAGCTGTTTTTT. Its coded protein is CASSPMSNTGELFF.